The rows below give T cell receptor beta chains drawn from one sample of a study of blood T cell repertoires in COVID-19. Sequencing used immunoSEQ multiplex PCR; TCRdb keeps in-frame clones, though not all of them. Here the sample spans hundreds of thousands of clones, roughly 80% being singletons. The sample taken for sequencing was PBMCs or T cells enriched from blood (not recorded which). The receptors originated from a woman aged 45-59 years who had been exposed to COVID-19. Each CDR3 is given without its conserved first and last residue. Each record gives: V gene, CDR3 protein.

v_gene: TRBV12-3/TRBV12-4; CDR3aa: ASREAGVNEQF
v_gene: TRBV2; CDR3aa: ASSVDRSNTGELF
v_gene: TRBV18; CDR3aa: ASSRGDGYT
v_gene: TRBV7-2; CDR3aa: ASSPRTSGGVIR
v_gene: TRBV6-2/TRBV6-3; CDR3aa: ASSNRRDTEAF
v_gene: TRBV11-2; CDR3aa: ASSRTRIGELF
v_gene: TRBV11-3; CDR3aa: ASSSPGGEAF
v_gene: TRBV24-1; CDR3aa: ATSGSTGNSYGYT
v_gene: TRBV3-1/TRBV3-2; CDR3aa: ASSQGGTSYNEQF
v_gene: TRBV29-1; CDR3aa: SVVTGGFSHTEAF
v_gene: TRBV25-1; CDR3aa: ASSRRGVNTEAF
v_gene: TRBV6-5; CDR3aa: ASSSYRGTGRTEAF
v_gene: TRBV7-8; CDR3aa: ASSLGTTTEAF
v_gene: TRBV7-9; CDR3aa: ASSSRGTAGELF
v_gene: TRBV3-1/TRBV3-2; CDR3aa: ASSHPTLSHEKLF
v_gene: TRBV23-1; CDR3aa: ASSRDDLSNQPQH
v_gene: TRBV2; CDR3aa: ASSGNSPLH
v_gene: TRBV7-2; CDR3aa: ASSLAISGTGISEQY
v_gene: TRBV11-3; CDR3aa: ASNKNTIY
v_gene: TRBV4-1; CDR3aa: ASSQVKNMNTEAF
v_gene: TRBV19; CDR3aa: ASSLGESNTGELF
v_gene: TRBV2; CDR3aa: ASSADRGTDTQY
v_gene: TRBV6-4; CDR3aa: ASSDPPHNEQF
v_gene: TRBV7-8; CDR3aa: ASSLVRGGLVNTQY
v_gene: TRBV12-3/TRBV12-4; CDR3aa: ASSLKGDTEAF
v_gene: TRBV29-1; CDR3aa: SVVLILGQLQETQY